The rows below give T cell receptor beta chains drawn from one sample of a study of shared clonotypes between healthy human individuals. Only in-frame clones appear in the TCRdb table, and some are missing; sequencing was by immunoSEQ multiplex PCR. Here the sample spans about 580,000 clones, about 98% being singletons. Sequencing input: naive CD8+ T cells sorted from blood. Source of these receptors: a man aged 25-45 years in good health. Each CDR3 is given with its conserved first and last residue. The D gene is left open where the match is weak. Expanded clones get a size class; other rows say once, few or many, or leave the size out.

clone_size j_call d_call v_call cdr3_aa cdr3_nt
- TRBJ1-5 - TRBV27 CASSTGLQPQHF TGTGCCAGCAGCACAGGGTTACAGCCCCAGCATTTT
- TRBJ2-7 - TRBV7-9 CASSLPDTYEQYF TGTGCCAGCAGCTTACCGGACACCTACGAGCAGTACTTC
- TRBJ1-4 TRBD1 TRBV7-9 CASSPGGAQRHEKLFF TGTGCCAGCAGCCCAGGGGGGGCTCAGCGTCATGAAAAACTGTTTTTT
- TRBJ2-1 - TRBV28 CASSSILVWQFF TGTGCCAGCAGTTCAATACTAGTATGGCAGTTCTTC
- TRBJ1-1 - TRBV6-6 CASSYRPGSVTEAFF TGTGCCAGCAGTTACCGACCAGGGTCCGTCACTGAAGCTTTCTTT
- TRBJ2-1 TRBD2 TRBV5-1 CASSLYRSGLAGDNEQFF TGCGCCAGCAGCTTGTACCGGTCCGGTCTAGCGGGGGACAATGAGCAGTTCTTC
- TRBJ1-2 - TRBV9 CASSVGQSYGYTF TGTGCCAGCAGCGTAGGGCAGAGCTATGGCTACACCTTC
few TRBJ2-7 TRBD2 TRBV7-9 CATERTGLAGDPYEQYF TGTGCCACGGAAAGAACGGGACTAGCGGGAGACCCCTACGAGCAGTACTTC
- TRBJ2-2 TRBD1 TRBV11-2 CASSLGTGATGELFF TGTGCCAGCAGCTTAGGGACAGGGGCCACCGGGGAGCTGTTTTTT
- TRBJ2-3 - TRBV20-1 CSASGDTQYF TGCAGTGCCTCGGGGGATACGCAGTATTTT
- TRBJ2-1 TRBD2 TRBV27 CASSPQGGRGSNEQFF TGTGCCAGCAGTCCCCAGGGCGGGAGGGGGTCCAATGAGCAGTTCTTC
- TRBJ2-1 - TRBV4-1 CASSQDIRTGNEQFF TGCGCCAGCAGCCAAGATATTCGGACTGGCAATGAGCAGTTCTTC
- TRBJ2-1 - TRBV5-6 CASSLEGRQQFF TGTGCCAGCAGCTTGGAAGGGAGACAGCAGTTCTTC
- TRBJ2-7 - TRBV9 CASSVARGGDYEQYF TGTGCCAGCAGCGTAGCCAGAGGGGGGGACTACGAGCAGTACTTC
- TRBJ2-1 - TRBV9 CATRPPKYNEQFF TGTGCCACACGACCTCCGAAATACAATGAGCAGTTCTTC
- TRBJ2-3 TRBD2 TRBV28 CASSFLVSSGSSTDTQYF TGTGCCAGCAGTTTCCTTGTGTCTAGCGGGTCTAGCACAGATACGCAGTATTTT
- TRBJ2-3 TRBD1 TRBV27 CASSQVDRATDTQYF TGTGCCAGCAGTCAGGTGGACAGGGCCACAGATACGCAGTATTTT
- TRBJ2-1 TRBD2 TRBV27 CASNPTSGADNEQFF TGTGCCAGCAATCCGACTAGCGGGGCAGACAATGAGCAGTTCTTC
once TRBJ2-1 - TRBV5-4 CASSSGLDEQFF TGTGCCAGCAGCTCAGGGTTGGATGAGCAGTTCTTC
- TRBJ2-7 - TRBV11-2 CASSLGQGREQYF TGTGCCAGCAGCTTAGGGCAGGGGCGCGAGCAGTACTTC
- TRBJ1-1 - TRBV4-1 CASRNREGMVPDTEAFF TGCGCCAGCAGGAACAGGGAAGGAATGGTTCCAGACACTGAAGCTTTCTTT
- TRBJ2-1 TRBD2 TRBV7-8 CASSPGGGLEGDEQFF TGTGCCAGCAGCCCTGGCGGGGGACTAGAGGGCGATGAGCAGTTCTTC
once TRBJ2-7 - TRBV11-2 CASSFGSGVRYAEQYF TGTGCCAGCAGCTTTGGATCGGGAGTTCGGTACGCCGAGCAGTACTTC